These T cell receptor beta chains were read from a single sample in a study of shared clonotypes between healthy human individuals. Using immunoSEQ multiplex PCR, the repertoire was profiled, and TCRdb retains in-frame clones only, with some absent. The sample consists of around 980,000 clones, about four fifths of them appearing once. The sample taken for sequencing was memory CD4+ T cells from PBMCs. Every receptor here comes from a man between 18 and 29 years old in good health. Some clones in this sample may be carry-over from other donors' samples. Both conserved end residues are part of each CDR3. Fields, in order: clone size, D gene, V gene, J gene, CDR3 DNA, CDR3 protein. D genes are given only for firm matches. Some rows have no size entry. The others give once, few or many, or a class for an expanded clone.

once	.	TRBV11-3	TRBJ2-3	TGTGCCAGCAGCCCCGACCAGGGTGCAGATACGCAGTATTTT	CASSPDQGADTQYF
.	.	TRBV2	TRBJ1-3	TGTGCCAGCAGTCCAGCCTCTGGAAACACCATATATTTT	CASSPASGNTIYF
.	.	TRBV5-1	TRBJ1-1	TGCGCCAGCAGTCAGGTTCAAAACACTGAAGCTTTCTTT	CASSQVQNTEAFF
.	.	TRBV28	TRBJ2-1	TGTGCCAGCAGTCCCGGACGGGCGAGCTACAATGAGCAGTTCTTC	CASSPGRASYNEQFF
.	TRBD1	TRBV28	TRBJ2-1	TGTGCCAGCAGTTTGAAATGGGCACAGGGGTACAATGAGCAGTTCTTC	CASSLKWAQGYNEQFF
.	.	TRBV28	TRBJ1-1	TGTGCCAGCAGTTCCGATCTGACCACTGAAGCTTTCTTT	CASSSDLTTEAFF
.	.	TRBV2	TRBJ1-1	TGTGCCAGCAGTGACATCTTACTAGACAACCTGAACACTGAAGCTTTCTTT	CASSDILLDNLNTEAFF
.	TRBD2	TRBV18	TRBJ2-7	TGTGCCAGCACTCTAGCGGGAGGCACCTACGAGCAGTACTTC	CASTLAGGTYEQYF
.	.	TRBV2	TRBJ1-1	TGTGCCAGCAGTGAAGTCGGAGGGGCCCAAGCTTTCTTT	CASSEVGGAQAFF
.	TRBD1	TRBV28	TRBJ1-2	TGTGCCAGCAGCCCCGGGACAGCTAACTATGGCTACACCTTC	CASSPGTANYGYTF
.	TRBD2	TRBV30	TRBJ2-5	TGTGCCTGGGCTCTCCACTCCGGGACTAGTGAGGAGACCCAGTACTTC	CAWALHSGTSEETQYF
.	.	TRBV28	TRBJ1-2	TGTGCCAGCAGTGCCCTACTGACAAACTATGGCTACACCTTC	CASSALLTNYGYTF
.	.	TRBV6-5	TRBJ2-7	TGTGCCAGCAGTTACGACAGCAGCTCCTACGAGCAGTACTTC	CASSYDSSSYEQYF
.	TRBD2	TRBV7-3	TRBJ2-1	TGTGCCAGCAGCTTACAAGCGGGAGGGCCCTTGAATGAGCAGTTCTTC	CASSLQAGGPLNEQFF
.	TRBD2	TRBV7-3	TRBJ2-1	TGTGCCAGCAGCGTGACCATCCGAGCGGGAGAGGAGCAGTTCTTC	CASSVTIRAGEEQFF
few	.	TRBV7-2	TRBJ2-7	TGTGCCAGCAGCCCAGGCTACGAGCAGTACTTC	CASSPGYEQYF
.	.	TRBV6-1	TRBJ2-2	TGTGCCAGCAGTGAAATCCGGTTCACCGGGGAGCTGTTTTTT	CASSEIRFTGELFF
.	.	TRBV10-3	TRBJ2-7	TGTGCCATCAGTGAGGGGGGCTTGGGTTTCGAGCAGTACTTC	CAISEGGLGFEQYF
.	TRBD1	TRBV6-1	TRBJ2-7	TGTGCCAGCACCAGACAGGGTGTCGACTACGAGCAGTACTTC	CASTRQGVDYEQYF
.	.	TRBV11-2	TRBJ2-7	TGTGCCAGCAGCTTCAACTCCTACGAGCAGTACTTC	CASSFNSYEQYF
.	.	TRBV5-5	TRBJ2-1	TGTGCCAGCAGCTTTCAATTGAGCTCCTACAATGAGCAGTTCTTC	CASSFQLSSYNEQFF
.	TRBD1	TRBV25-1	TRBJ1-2	TGTGCCAGCAGTAATCCAGGGGGCAGCTATGGCTACACCTTC	CASSNPGGSYGYTF
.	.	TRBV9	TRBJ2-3	TGTGCCAGCAGCGCCTCCCCCGGGGATACGCAGTATTTT	CASSASPGDTQYF
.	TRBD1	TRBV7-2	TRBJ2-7	TGTGCCAGCAGCATTTTGCAGGGGGCCTACGAGCAGTACTTC	CASSILQGAYEQYF